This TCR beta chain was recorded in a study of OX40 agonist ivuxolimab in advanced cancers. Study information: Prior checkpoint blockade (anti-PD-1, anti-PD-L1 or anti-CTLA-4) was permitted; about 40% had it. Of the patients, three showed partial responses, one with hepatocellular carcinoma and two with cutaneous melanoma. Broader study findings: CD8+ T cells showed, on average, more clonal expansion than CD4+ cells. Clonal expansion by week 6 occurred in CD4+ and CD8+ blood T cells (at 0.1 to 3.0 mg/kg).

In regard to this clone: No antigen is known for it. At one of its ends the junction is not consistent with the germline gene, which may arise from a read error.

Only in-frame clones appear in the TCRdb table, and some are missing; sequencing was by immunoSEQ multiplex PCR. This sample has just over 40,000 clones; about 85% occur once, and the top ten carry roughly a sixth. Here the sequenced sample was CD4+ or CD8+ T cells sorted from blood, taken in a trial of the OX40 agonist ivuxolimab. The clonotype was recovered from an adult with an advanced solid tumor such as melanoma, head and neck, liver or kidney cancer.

CDR3 sequence (DNA): TGTGCCAGCAGAGAAGCGGGACTAGCGGTACTCGCGAACACCGGGGAGCTGTTTTTT. Its protein is CASREAGLAVLANTGELFF. The chain carries TRBV2 and TRBJ2-2; TRBD2 matches 11 bases. Per germline, CDR1 SNHLY and CDR2 FYNNEI. The CDR3 covers 19 residues.